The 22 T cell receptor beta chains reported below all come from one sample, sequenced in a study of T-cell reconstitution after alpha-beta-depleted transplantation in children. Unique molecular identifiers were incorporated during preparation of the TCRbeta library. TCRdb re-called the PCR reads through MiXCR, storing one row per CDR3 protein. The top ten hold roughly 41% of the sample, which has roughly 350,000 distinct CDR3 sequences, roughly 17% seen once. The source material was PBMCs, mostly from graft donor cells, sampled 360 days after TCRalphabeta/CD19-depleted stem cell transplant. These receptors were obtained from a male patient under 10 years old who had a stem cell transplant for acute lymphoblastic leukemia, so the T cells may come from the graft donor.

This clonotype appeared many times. CDR3 protein: CASTPGTANTEAFF. For the CDR3, the DNA is TGTGCCAGCACCCCAGGGACGGCGAACACTGAAGCTTTCTTT. The rearrangement joins TRBV12-3 or TRBV12-4 to TRBJ1-1, with D possibly being TRBD1 (5 bases). CDR3 length equals 14 residues. V lost 7 bases and J lost 1, with 13 bases in between.

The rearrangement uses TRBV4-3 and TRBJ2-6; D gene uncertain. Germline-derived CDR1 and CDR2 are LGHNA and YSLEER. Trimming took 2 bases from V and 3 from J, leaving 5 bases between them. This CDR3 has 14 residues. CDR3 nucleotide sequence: TGCGCCAGCAGCCAACTTGGTGGGGCCAACGTCCTGACTTTC. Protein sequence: CASSQLGGANVLTF.

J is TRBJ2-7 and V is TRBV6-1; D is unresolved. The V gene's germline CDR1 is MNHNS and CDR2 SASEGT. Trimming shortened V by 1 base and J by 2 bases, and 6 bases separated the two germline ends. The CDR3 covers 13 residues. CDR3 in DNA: TGTGCCAGCAGTGAAGACCGCCCCTACGAGCAGTACTTC. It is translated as CASSEDRPYEQYF.

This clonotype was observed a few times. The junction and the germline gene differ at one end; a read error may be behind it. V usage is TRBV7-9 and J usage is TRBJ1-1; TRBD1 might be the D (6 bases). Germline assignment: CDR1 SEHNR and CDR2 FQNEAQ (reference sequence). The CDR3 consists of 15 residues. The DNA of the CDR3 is TGTGCCAGCAGCTTCAGGGGACTGTTGAATACTGAAGCTTTCTTT. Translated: CASSFRGLLNTEAFF.

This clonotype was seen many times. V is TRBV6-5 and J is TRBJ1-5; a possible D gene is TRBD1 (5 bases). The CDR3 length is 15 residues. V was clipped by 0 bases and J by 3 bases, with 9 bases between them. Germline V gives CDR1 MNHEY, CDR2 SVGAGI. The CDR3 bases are TGTGCCAGCAGTTACTCGACGGGGCCCAATCAGCCCCAGCATTTT. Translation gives CASSYSTGPNQPQHF.

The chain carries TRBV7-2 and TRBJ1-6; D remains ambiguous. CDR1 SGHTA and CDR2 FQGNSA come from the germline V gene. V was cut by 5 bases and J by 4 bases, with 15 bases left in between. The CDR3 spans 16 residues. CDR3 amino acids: CASSPARGSYNSPLHF. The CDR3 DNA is TGTGCCAGCAGCCCTGCTCGGGGTTCGTATAATTCACCCCTCCACTTT.

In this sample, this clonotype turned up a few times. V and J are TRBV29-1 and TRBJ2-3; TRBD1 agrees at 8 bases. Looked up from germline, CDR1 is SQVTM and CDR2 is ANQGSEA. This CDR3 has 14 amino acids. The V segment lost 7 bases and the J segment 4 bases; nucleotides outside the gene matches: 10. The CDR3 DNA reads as TGCAGCGGATCCCGGGACAGGAACCCAGATACGCAGTATTTT. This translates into CSGSRDRNPDTQYF.

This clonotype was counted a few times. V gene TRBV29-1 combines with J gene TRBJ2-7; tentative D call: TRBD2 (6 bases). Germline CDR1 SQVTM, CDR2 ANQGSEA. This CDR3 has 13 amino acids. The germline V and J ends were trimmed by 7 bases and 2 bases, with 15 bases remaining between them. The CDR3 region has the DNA TGCAGCGCGGAAGGGGACTCTACCTACGAGCAGTACTTC. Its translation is CSAEGDSTYEQYF.

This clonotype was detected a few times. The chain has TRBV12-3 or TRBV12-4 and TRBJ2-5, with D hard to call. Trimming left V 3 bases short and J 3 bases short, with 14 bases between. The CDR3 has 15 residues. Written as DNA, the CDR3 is TGTGCCAGCAGTTTCCCATCGTATACCAAAGAGACCCAGTACTTC. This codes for CASSFPSYTKETQYF.

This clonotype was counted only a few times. DNA for the CDR3: TGTGCCAGCAGCCAAGTGGGGACAGGGGCAAGTTCCGGGGAGCTGTTTTTT. Its translation: CASSQVGTGASSGELFF. The chain carries TRBV4-2 and TRBJ2-2; TRBD1 matches at 10 bases. The junction had 8 bases not matched to a gene; V was cut back by 1 base and J by 6 bases. The germline V gene has CDR1 LGHNA and CDR2 YNFKEQ. CDR3 length equals 17 residues.

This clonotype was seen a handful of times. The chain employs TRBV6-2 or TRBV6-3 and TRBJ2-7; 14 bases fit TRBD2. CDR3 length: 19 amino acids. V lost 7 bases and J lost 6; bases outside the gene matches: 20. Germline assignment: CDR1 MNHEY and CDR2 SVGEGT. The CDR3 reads CASNLRRDRGLAGVSEQYF. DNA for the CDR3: TGTGCCAGCAACCTCCGCCGGGACAGGGGACTAGCGGGAGTAAGCGAGCAGTACTTC.

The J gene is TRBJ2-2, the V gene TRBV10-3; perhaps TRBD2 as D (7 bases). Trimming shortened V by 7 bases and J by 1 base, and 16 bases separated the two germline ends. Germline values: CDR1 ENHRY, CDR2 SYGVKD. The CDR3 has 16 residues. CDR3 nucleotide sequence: TGTGCCATCACCCCGGGGGGCTCTTTGAACACCGGGGAGCTGTTTTTT. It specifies CAITPGGSLNTGELFF.

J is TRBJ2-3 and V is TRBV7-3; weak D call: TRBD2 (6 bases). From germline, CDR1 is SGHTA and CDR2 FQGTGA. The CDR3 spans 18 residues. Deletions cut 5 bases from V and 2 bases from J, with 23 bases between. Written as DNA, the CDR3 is TGTGCCAGCAGCCCTAGGGGATCGGGGGAGCCCCACACAGATACGCAGTATTTT. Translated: CASSPRGSGEPHTDTQYF.

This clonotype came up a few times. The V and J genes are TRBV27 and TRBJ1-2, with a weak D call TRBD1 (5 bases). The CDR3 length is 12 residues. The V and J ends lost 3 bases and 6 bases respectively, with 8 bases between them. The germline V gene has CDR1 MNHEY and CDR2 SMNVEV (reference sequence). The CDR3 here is CASSFRADGYTF. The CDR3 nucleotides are TGTGCCAGCAGTTTCAGGGCGGATGGCTACACCTTC.

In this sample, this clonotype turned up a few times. CDR3 residues: CASSSGVLRGYTF. In DNA form, the CDR3 reads TGTGCCAGCAGCTCGGGGGTCCTTCGAGGCTACACCTTC. The chain is built from TRBV12-3 or TRBV12-4 and TRBJ1-2; D possibly corresponds to TRBD1 (5 bases). V was cut by 6 bases and J by 8 bases, with 16 bases left in between. The CDR3 runs 13 residues.

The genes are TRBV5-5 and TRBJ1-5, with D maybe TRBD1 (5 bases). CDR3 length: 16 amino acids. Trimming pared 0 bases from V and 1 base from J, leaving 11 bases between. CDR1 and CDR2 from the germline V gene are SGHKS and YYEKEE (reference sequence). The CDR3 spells CASSLALGGSNQPQHF. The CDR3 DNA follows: TGTGCCAGCAGCTTGGCGCTTGGGGGAAGCAATCAGCCCCAGCATTTT.

The CDR3 loop is CSAKGLVPSYEQYF. DNA of the CDR3: TGCAGTGCTAAGGGACTAGTTCCCTCCTACGAGCAGTACTTC. This chain uses TRBV20-1 with TRBJ2-7; 8 nucleotides align to TRBD2. This CDR3 has 14 residues. Germline V lookup: CDR1 DFQATT, CDR2 SNEGSKA (reference sequence). V was clipped by 4 bases and J by 0 bases; unmatched bases: 5.

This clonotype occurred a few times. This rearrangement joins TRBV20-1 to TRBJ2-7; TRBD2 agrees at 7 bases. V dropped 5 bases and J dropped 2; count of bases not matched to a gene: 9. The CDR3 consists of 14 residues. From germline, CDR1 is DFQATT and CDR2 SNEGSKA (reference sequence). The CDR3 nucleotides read TGCAGTGCTTTTAGCGGGTCTGGAACCTACGAGCAGTACTTC. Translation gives CSAFSGSGTYEQYF.

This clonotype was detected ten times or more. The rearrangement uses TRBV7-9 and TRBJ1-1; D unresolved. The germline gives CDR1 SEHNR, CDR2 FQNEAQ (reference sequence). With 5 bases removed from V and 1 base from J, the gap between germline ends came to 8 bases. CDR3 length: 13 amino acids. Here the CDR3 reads CASSVRTNTEAFF. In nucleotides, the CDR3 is TGTGCCAGCAGCGTGAGAACGAACACTGAAGCTTTCTTT. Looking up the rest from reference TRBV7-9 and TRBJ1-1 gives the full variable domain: DTGVSQNPRHKITKRGQNVTFRCDPISEHNRLYWYRQTLGQGPEFLTYFQNEAQLEKSRLLSDRFSAERPKGSFSTLEIQRTEQGDSAMYLCASSVRTNTEAFFGQGTRLTVV.

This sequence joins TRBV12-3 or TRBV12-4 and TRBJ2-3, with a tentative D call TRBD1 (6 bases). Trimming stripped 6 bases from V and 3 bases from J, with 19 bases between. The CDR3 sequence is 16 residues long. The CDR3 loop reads CASSTTWTDGTDTQYF. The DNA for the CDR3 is TGTGCCAGCAGCACGACGTGGACAGATGGGACAGATACGCAGTATTTT.

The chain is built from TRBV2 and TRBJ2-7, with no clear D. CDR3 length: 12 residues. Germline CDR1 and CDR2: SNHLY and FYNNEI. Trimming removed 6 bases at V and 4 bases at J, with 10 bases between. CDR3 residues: CASRIHIYEQYF. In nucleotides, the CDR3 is TGTGCCAGCAGGATACACATATACGAGCAGTACTTC.

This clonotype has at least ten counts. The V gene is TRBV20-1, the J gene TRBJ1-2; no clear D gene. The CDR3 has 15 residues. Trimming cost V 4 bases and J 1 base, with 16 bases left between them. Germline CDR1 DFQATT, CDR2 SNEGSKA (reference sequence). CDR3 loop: CSAKVWLYFNYGYTF. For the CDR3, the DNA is TGCAGTGCTAAGGTCTGGTTGTATTTTAACTATGGCTACACCTTC.